This entry lists 11 T cell receptor beta chains sequenced from one sample in a study of blood T cell repertoires in COVID-19. Here immunoSEQ multiplex PCR was the method, and the copy in TCRdb shows in-frame clones only, minus some. There are about 250,000 clones in the sample; approximately 86% occur only once, and 1.5% to 2% lies in the top ten. Sequenced sample: peripheral blood. The source is a woman in her sixties who had recovered from COVID-19.

This clone was counted only a few times. CDR3 bases: TGTGCCACCAGTGATTTCAGGGATACTGAAGCTTTCTTT. It is translated as CATSDFRDTEAFF. The gene calls are TRBV24-1 and TRBJ1-1, with a possible D match to TRBD1 (5 bases). This CDR3 has 13 amino acids. Germline V gene sequence: CDR1 KGHDR, CDR2 SFDVKD. The germline V and J ends were trimmed by 1 base and 5 bases, with 7 bases remaining between them.

V is TRBV19 and J is TRBJ1-4; no clear D gene. Between the trimmed V and J ends, which lost 9 bases and 1 base, there was a span of 9 bases. CDR3 length: 13 amino acids. Germline V gene lookup returns CDR1 LNHDA and CDR2 SQIVND (reference sequence). The CDR3 bases are TGTGCCAGCCTCAGCGGAACTAATGAAAAACTGTTTTTT. It yields the protein CASLSGTNEKLFF.

V gene TRBV18 combines with J gene TRBJ2-5, with 7 bases matching TRBD1. Germline values: CDR1 KGHSH, CDR2 LQKENI. CDR3 length: 14 amino acids. The V gene end was trimmed by 0 bases and the J gene end by 4 bases; junction bases not matched to a gene: 2. CDR3 bases: TGTGCCAGCTCACCACCAGGGGGCGGAGAGACCCAGTACTTC. Protein sequence: CASSPPGGGETQYF.

This rearrangement joins TRBV2 to TRBJ1-6; 8 bases agree with TRBD1. The CDR3 consists of 14 residues. Losses at the gene ends were 7 bases for V and 10 bases for J; bases not matched to a gene: 9. Germline V gene sequence: CDR1 SNHLY, CDR2 FYNNEI. The CDR3, as DNA: TGTGCCAGCATCGGTGGGACAGGTATATCACCCCTCCACTTT. This codes for CASIGGTGISPLHF. The full variable domain, in which reference TRBV2 and TRBJ1-6 provide the parts outside the CDR3, is EPEVTQTPSHQVTQMGQEVILRCVPISNHLYFYWYRQILGQKVEFLVSFYNNEISEKSEIFDDQFSVERPDGSNFTLKIRSTKLEDSAMYFCASIGGTGISPLHFGNGTRLTVT.

V is TRBV15 and J is TRBJ2-1; perhaps TRBD1 as D (6 bases). Germline V CDR1 and CDR2: LNHNV, YYDKDF (reference sequence). The CDR3 extends over 14 amino acids. The germline V and J ends were trimmed by 0 bases and 10 bases, with 13 bases remaining between them. As DNA, the CDR3 is TGTGCCACCAGCAGAGATTTGGACAGAGGGGAGCAGTTCTTC. Its translation is CATSRDLDRGEQFF. The full variable domain, rest sourced from reference TRBV15 and TRBJ2-1, is DAMVIQNPRYQVTQFGKPVTLSCSQTLNHNVMYWYQQKSSQAPKLLFHYYDKDFNNEADTPDNFQSRRPNTSFCFLDIRSPGLGDTAMYLCATSRDLDRGEQFFGPGTRLTVL.

V and J are TRBV6-4 and TRBJ1-2; tentatively, D is TRBD1 (5 bases). The CDR3 loop spans 14 amino acids. Trimming removed 0 bases from V and 4 bases from J, with 9 bases in between. Per germline, CDR1 MRHNA and CDR2 SNTAGT. CDR3 in amino acids: CASSDSGQTYGYTF. The CDR3 DNA is TGTGCCAGCAGTGACTCGGGGCAGACCTATGGCTACACCTTC.

This sequence joins TRBV27 and TRBJ2-2, with 13 bases lining up with TRBD2. This CDR3 spans 16 amino acids. Losses at the gene ends were 10 bases for V and 5 bases for J; bases not matched to a gene: 10. CDR1 and CDR2 (germline): MNHEY, SMNVEV (reference sequence). The CDR3 region is CATPTSGGLGTGELFF. The CDR3, as DNA: TGTGCCACCCCGACTAGCGGGGGGCTTGGAACCGGGGAGCTGTTTTTT.

The rearrangement joins TRBV10-3 to TRBJ1-2; D is possibly TRBD1 (5 bases). CDR1 is ENHRY, CDR2 SYGVKD, per germline. Trimming stripped 2 bases from V and 6 bases from J, with 7 bases between. This CDR3 region has 12 residues. In DNA, the CDR3 is TGTGCCATCAGTGAGACGACAGATGGCTACACCTTC. Translated: CAISETTDGYTF.

The J gene is TRBJ1-2, the V gene TRBV28; 7 nucleotides line up with TRBD1. Germline trimming cut 4 bases from V and 2 bases from J; bases unmatched to any gene: 4. The germline V gene has CDR1 MDHEN and CDR2 SYDVKM. The CDR3 runs 14 residues. The CDR3 here is CASSYPTGNYGYTF. The CDR3 DNA reads TGTGCCAGCAGTTACCCGACAGGGAACTATGGCTACACCTTC.

This chain uses TRBV12-5 with TRBJ2-3, with D perhaps matching TRBD2 (5 bases). The CDR3 has 14 amino acids. Trimming cost V 3 bases and J 6 bases, with 13 bases left between them. Germline assignment: CDR1 LGHNT and CDR2 FRNRAP. CDR3 nucleotides: TGTGCTAGTGGTTTTCGGGGATTTGAGGATACGCAGTATTTT. Protein product: CASGFRGFEDTQYF.

In its sample, this clone was seen a few times. V and J are TRBV7-9 and TRBJ2-7; D is unclear. The CDR3 extends over 13 amino acids. CDR1 is SEHNR and CDR2 is FQNEAQ in the germline V gene (reference sequence). V gave up 2 bases and J gave up 4 bases, with 9 bases separating them. In DNA form, the CDR3 reads TGTGCCAGCAGCTTATCGAGTAGATACGAGCAGTACTTC. Protein: CASSLSSRYEQYF.